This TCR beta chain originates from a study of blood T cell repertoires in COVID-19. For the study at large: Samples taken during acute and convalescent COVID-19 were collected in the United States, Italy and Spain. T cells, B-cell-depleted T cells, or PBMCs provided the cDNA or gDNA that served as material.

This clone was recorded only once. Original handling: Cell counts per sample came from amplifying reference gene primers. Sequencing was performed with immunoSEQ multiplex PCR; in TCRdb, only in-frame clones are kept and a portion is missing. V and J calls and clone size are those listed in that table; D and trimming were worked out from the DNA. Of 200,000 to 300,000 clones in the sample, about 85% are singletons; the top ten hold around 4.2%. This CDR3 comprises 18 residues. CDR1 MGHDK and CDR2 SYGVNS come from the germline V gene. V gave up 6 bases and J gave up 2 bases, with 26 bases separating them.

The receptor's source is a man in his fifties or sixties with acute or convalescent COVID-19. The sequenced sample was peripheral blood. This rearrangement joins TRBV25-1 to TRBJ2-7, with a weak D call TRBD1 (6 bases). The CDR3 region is CASSPKIKRQVPTYEQYF. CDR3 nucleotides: TGTGCCAGCAGCCCAAAGATAAAAAGACAGGTCCCCACCTACGAGCAGTACTTC.